This entry concerns a single T cell receptor beta chain. What it binds is not known. This sample stems from a study of cytomegalovirus exposure and HLA in healthy donors. Points from the study as a whole: The study put 150 or so TCR beta chains on its list as cytomegalovirus-associated. Some public TCRs appeared in many individuals, while most sequences were rare.

Some clones are missing from TCRdb's copy, which holds only in-frame ones; the method was immunoSEQ multiplex PCR. The data contain about 130,000 clones, about 90% of them singletons. V was shortened by 2 bases and J by 3 bases, with 8 bases between the two germline ends. CDR3 size: 13 residues. Germline loops: CDR1 KGHSH, CDR2 LQKENI. The receptor was isolated from a man aged 30-40 years in good health and CMV-seronegative. The sequenced sample consisted of PBMCs. The chain employs TRBV18 and TRBJ2-7; no definite D call. DNA of the CDR3: TGTGCCAGCTCACCAGCCCTAGTCTACGAGCAGTACTTC. It translates to CASSPALVYEQYF.